These 28 T cell receptor beta chains originate from one sample sequenced in a study of cytomegalovirus exposure and HLA in healthy donors. Data came from immunoSEQ multiplex PCR; TCRdb stores just in-frame clones and leaves some out. The data contain roughly 330,000 clones, around 90% of them singletons. Sample: PBMCs. Receptors were obtained from a woman younger than 45 in good health and CMV-seropositive.

This clone was detected only once. The gene calls are TRBV5-1 and TRBJ2-1; TRBD2 aligns across 7 bases. Trimming cost V 3 bases and J 8 bases; bases outside gene matches: 14. The CDR3 is made up of 16 amino acids. Germline CDR1 reads SGHRS; CDR2 reads YFSETQ. CDR3 in amino acids: CASSSGLDLRMDEQFF. The CDR3 bases are TGCGCCAGCAGCTCCGGACTAGACCTCCGAATGGATGAGCAGTTCTTC.

The chain links TRBV4-3 to TRBJ2-5, with 10 nucleotides matching TRBD1. Germline V CDR1 and CDR2: LGHNA, YSLEER. Germline trimming cut 4 bases from V and 3 bases from J; bases unmatched to any gene: 5. This CDR3 region has 15 residues. Here the CDR3 reads CASSPTGTGEETQYF. CDR3 nucleotide sequence: TGCGCCAGCAGCCCTACCGGGACAGGGGAAGAGACCCAGTACTTC.

This chain uses TRBV13 with TRBJ2-7; D is unclear. The CDR3 spans 12 residues. The V gene lost 0 bases and the J gene lost 3 bases, with 3 bases spanning the gap. Germline V lookup: CDR1 PRHDT, CDR2 FYEKMQ (reference sequence). In nucleotides, the CDR3 is TGTGCCAGCAGCTTAGGCCTCTACGAGCAGTACTTC. It yields the protein CASSLGLYEQYF.

The gene calls are TRBV6-5 and TRBJ1-3; D gene unclear. CDR3 length equals 14 residues. The germline V gene encodes CDR1 MNHEY and CDR2 SVGAGI. Trimming removed 2 bases from V and 1 base from J, with 6 bases in between. The CDR3 DNA sequence: TGTGCCAGCAGTTACGATGGGTCTGGAAACACCATATATTTT. The encoded protein is CASSYDGSGNTIYF.

The chain uses TRBV4-1 and TRBJ2-1; D is undetermined. Germline CDR1 is MGHRA and CDR2 is YSYEKL. This CDR3 has 12 amino acids. The ends were cut back, 1 base at V and 15 bases at J, with 13 bases in the middle. The chain's CDR3 is CASSQVGFERFF. CDR3 in DNA: TGCGCCAGCAGCCAAGTGGGTTTCGAAAGGTTCTTC.

CDR3: CAWSQVGTDTQYF. The DNA for the CDR3 is TGTGCCTGGTCCCAGGTTGGCACAGATACGCAGTATTTT. J is TRBJ2-3 and V is TRBV30; D unresolved. Germline V gene sequence: CDR1 GTSNPN, CDR2 SVGIG (reference sequence). Trimming took 5 bases from V and 1 from J, leaving 10 bases between them. The CDR3 is 13 residues long.

This chain links TRBV30 with TRBJ2-3; 8 bases fit TRBD2. The CDR3 contains 16 residues. In germline, CDR1 is GTSNPN, CDR2 SVGIG (reference sequence). J gave up 1 base and V 6 bases, and 12 bases lay outside the gene matches. The CDR3 DNA sequence: TGTGCCTGTCCCCTTAAGGGCGGGGGGCGCACAGATACGCAGTATTTT. Translated, it gives CACPLKGGGRTDTQYF. Supplemented by reference TRBV30 and TRBJ2-3, the full variable domain reads SQTIHQWPATLVQPVGSPLSLECTVEGTSNPNLYWYRQAAGRGLQLLFYSVGIGQISSEVPQNLSASRPQDRQFILSSKKLLLSDSGFYLCACPLKGGGRTDTQYFGPGTRLTVL.

The chain couples TRBV15 to TRBJ1-3; D possibly corresponds to TRBD1 (5 bases). Per germline, CDR1 LNHNV and CDR2 YYDKDF (reference sequence). V shed 1 base and J shed 2 bases, with 15 bases lying between them. The CDR3 sequence is 17 residues long. The CDR3 DNA is TGTGCCACCAGCAGAGGATACGACAGTCCCACTGGAAACACCATATATTTT. Translated, it gives CATSRGYDSPTGNTIYF.

The CDR3 protein is CAWKPGHPWGEKLFF. In nucleotides, the CDR3 is TGTGCCTGGAAACCGGGACACCCCTGGGGTGAAAAACTGTTTTTT. The chain has TRBV30 and TRBJ1-4; tentatively, D is TRBD1 (6 bases). The V and J ends lost 4 bases and 7 bases respectively, with 19 bases between them. CDR1 is GTSNPN and CDR2 is SVGIG in the germline V gene (reference sequence). CDR3 size: 15 residues.

V is TRBV5-1 and J is TRBJ2-1; TRBD2 is a possible D gene (5 bases). V shed 0 bases and J shed 12 bases, with 13 bases lying between them. Per the germline V gene, CDR1 is SGHRS and CDR2 is YFSETQ. The CDR3 consists of 13 residues. For the CDR3, the DNA is TGCGCCAGCAGCTTGGATCTAGCTAAGGGGCAGTTCTTC. This sequence encodes CASSLDLAKGQFF.

The CDR3 DNA sequence: TGTGCCAGCAGCGTAAGTAAGGGAACATACAATGAGCAGTTCTTC. Translation: CASSVSKGTYNEQFF. The J gene is TRBJ2-1, the V gene TRBV9; D ambiguous. This CDR3 is built from 15 residues. CDR1 SGDLS and CDR2 YYNGEE come from the germline V gene. Trimming stripped 1 base from V and 4 bases from J, with 12 bases between.

This clone came up once. V usage is TRBV5-6 and J usage is TRBJ1-2; 9 bases align to TRBD1. Germline trimming cut 5 bases from V and 7 bases from J; bases unmatched to any gene: 9. This CDR3 region has 14 residues. Germline CDR1 reads SGHDT; CDR2 reads YYEEEE. The CDR3 sequence is CASSSTGGIGGYTF. In DNA, the CDR3 is TGTGCCAGCAGTTCAACAGGGGGCATAGGTGGCTACACCTTC.

The chain couples TRBV28 to TRBJ2-5, with TRBD1 identical over 7 bases. The CDR3 length is 14 residues. The ends lost 7 bases at V and 5 bases at J; junction bases unmatched: 10. Germline values: CDR1 MDHEN, CDR2 SYDVKM. The CDR3 DNA follows: TGTGCCAGCACCATCGACAGGGTTGGGGAGACCCAGTACTTC. Translation: CASTIDRVGETQYF.

The V gene is TRBV6-5, the J gene TRBJ1-2; no reliable D call. CDR1 and CDR2 from the germline V gene are MNHEY and SVGAGI. The CDR3 totals 12 residues. Trimming left V 0 bases short and J 7 bases short, with 6 bases between. The CDR3 DNA sequence: TGTGCCAGCAGTTACTCTACGAGTGGCTACACCTTC. As protein: CASSYSTSGYTF.

With respect to this clone: The same CDR3 also results from other DNA sequences found in this sample. The V call is TRBV6-5, the J call TRBJ2-7; 8 positions match TRBD1. Germline CDR1 is MNHEY and CDR2 is SVGAGI. J was trimmed by 0 bases and V by 4 bases; bases with no gene match: 2. The CDR3 covers 14 residues. CDR3 bases: TGTGCCAGCAGTTGGACAGGGACCTCCTACGAGCAGTACTTC. Translated, it gives CASSWTGTSYEQYF.

The gene calls are TRBV14 and TRBJ2-1; 7 nucleotides align to TRBD1. The germline CDR1 and CDR2 sequences are SGHDN and FVKESK. The CDR3 spans 15 residues. The V gene end was trimmed by 2 bases and the J gene end by 1 base; junction bases not matched to a gene: 2. The CDR3, as DNA: TGTGCCAGCAGCCAACGGGACAGATCCTACAATGAGCAGTTCTTC. Protein: CASSQRDRSYNEQFF. The full variable domain, with the rest looked up from reference TRBV14 and TRBJ2-1, is EAGVTQFPSHSVIEKGQTVTLRCDPISGHDNLYWYRRVMGKEIKFLLHFVKESKQDESGMPNNRFLAERTGGTYSTLKVQPAELEDSGVYFCASSQRDRSYNEQFFGPGTRLTVL.

This clone was observed a handful of times. The V call is TRBV7-3, the J call TRBJ2-2, with D unclear. Germline loops: CDR1 SGHTA, CDR2 FQGTGA. This CDR3 contains 15 residues. The V end was cut by 1 base, the J end by 1 base, with 7 bases between. The CDR3 DNA reads as TGTGCCAGCAGCTTAATAGGGCGGAACACCGGGGAGCTGTTTTTT. It translates to CASSLIGRNTGELFF.

The V call is TRBV5-1, the J call TRBJ2-6; 10 bases align to TRBD2. Germline loops: CDR1 SGHRS, CDR2 YFSETQ. With 4 bases clipped from V and 0 bases from J, the junction kept 1 base outside the gene matches. The CDR3 has 16 residues. DNA for the CDR3: TGCGCCAGCAGCCCTAGCGGGGGCTCTGGGGCCAACGTCCTGACTTTC. It codes for CASSPSGGSGANVLTF. Filled out from reference TRBV5-1 and TRBJ2-6, the complete variable domain reads KAGVTQTPRYLIKTRGQQVTLSCSPISGHRSVSWYQQTPGQGLQFLFEYFSETQRNKGNFPGRFSGRQFSNSRSEMNVSTLELGDSALYLCASSPSGGSGANVLTFGAGSRLTVL.

V is TRBV30 and J is TRBJ2-1; D is unclear. V was clipped by 2 bases and J by 7 bases, with 3 bases between them. There are 10 residues in the CDR3. Germline CDR1 GTSNPN, CDR2 SVGIG (reference sequence). The CDR3 DNA reads TGTGCCTGGAGTATGAATGAGCAGTTCTTC. This sequence encodes CAWSMNEQFF.

CDR3 sequence (DNA): TGCGCCAGCAGCCAAGGACTAGCGGCGATCCAAGAGACCCAGTACTTC. Encoded protein: CASSQGLAAIQETQYF. The chain employs TRBV4-3 and TRBJ2-5; 9 nucleotides line up with TRBD2. After removal of 1 base from V and 1 base from J, the junction contained 4 bases not matched to a gene. The germline CDR1 and CDR2 sequences are LGHNA and YSLEER. The CDR3 has 16 amino acids.

The chain is built from TRBV5-6 and TRBJ2-2; possibly TRBD2 for D (6 bases). V lost 0 bases, J lost 6 bases, and 9 bases lay in between. CDR1 is SGHDT and CDR2 is YYEEEE in the germline V gene. There are 14 residues in the CDR3. CDR3 sequence (DNA): TGTGCCAGCAGCTTGGATTGGGGGGCCGGGGAGCTGTTTTTT. Encoded protein: CASSLDWGAGELFF.

This chain links TRBV10-3 with TRBJ2-7, with a tentative D call TRBD2 (5 bases). This CDR3 is built from 13 residues. Germline V gene data show CDR1 as ENHRY and CDR2 as SYGVKD. The V gene lost 6 bases and the J gene lost 0 bases, with 9 bases spanning the gap. CDR3 sequence: CAIRVGDSYEQYF. The CDR3, as DNA: TGTGCCATCAGGGTCGGGGACTCCTACGAGCAGTACTTC.

J is TRBJ1-2 and V is TRBV6-5, with D possibly being TRBD1 (5 bases). Germline V gene data show CDR1 as MNHEY and CDR2 as SVGAGI. Trimming shortened V by 6 bases and J by 7 bases, and 15 bases separated the two germline ends. The CDR3 is made up of 13 amino acids. CDR3 protein: CASSREGRGGYTF. For the CDR3, the DNA is TGTGCCAGCAGCCGGGAGGGGAGAGGTGGCTACACCTTC.

This sequence joins TRBV2 and TRBJ2-3; 7 positions match TRBD1. The CDR3 runs to 15 residues. Germline CDR1 SNHLY, CDR2 FYNNEI. Trimming cost V 5 bases and J 0 bases; bases outside gene matches: 5. CDR3 DNA sequence: TGTGCCAGCAGTCAAGGACAGGTTAGCACAGATACGCAGTATTTT. Protein product: CASSQGQVSTDTQYF.

The chain recombines TRBV18 with TRBJ1-1; maybe TRBD1 (5 bases). Germline CDR1 reads KGHSH; CDR2 reads LQKENI. The germline V and J ends were trimmed by 3 bases and 2 bases, with 13 bases remaining between them. The CDR3 spans 15 residues. For the CDR3, the DNA is TGTGCCAGCTCACCCAAAAGGGGTACCAACACTGAAGCTTTCTTT. It translates to CASSPKRGTNTEAFF.

J is TRBJ2-7 and V is TRBV28; 10 bases fit TRBD2. Germline CDR1 is MDHEN and CDR2 is SYDVKM. The CDR3 totals 17 residues. With 3 bases clipped from V and 0 bases from J, the junction kept 8 bases outside the gene matches. CDR3: CASSFPLLAGSSYEQYF. In DNA form, the CDR3 reads TGTGCCAGCAGTTTTCCCTTACTAGCGGGGAGCTCCTACGAGCAGTACTTC.

This clone occurred a few times. The rearrangement uses TRBV9 and TRBJ2-7; weak D call: TRBD2 (6 bases). The CDR3 sequence is 15 residues long. V lost 4 bases and J lost 2, with 16 bases in between. CDR1 is SGDLS, CDR2 YYNGEE, per germline. CDR3: CASSPRAGSTYEQYF. The DNA for the CDR3 is TGTGCCAGCAGCCCCAGGGCGGGAAGCACCTACGAGCAGTACTTC.

This chain joins TRBV5-5 and TRBJ2-7; weak D call: TRBD1 (6 bases). In germline, CDR1 is SGHKS, CDR2 YYEKEE (reference sequence). The CDR3 is made up of 15 amino acids. V lost 0 bases, J lost 3 bases, and 13 bases lay in between. CDR3 nucleotide sequence: TGTGCCAGCAGCTTGGGTCTTGGCAGGGGCTACGAGCAGTACTTC. Translating it yields CASSLGLGRGYEQYF.